A single sample is the source of the 28 T cell receptor beta chains below, sequenced in a study of regulatory T cells in long-lasting Graves disease. HTBI primers from iRepertoire and Arm-PCR of CDR3 regions yielded the TCR beta libraries. A single record per CDR3 protein comes from TCRdb applying MiXCR to the multiplex PCR reads. The sample consists of hundreds of thousands of distinct CDR3 sequences, approximately 16% of them appearing once. Time point here: newly diagnosed GD, antithyroid drugs for less than 3 months. PBMC RNA served as the TCR library source. These data also featured in a second study, about T cells in Graves' hyperthyroidism and ophthalmopathy.

The sample was peripheral blood mononuclear cells (PBMCs), taken at new diagnosis, from a patient treated with antithyroid drugs. All receptors derive from a man aged 35 to 55 with Graves disease.

The chain recombines TRBV15 with TRBJ2-1; TRBD2 might be the D (5 bases). The germline V gene encodes CDR1 LNHNV and CDR2 YYDKDF (reference sequence). This CDR3 contains 14 residues. Trimming took off 2 bases at V and 6 bases at J, with 11 bases between the two ends. Written as DNA, the CDR3 is TGTGCCACCAGCAGACCGGACTGGGTCAATGAGCAGTTCTTC. It specifies CATSRPDWVNEQFF.

A remark on this clonotype: It is likely a read error: a sequence one base away is far more abundant. The chain recombines TRBV7-9 with TRBJ2-5; 9 bases match TRBD1. Germline V gene sequence: CDR1 SEHNR, CDR2 FQNEAQ (reference sequence). The CDR3 is 15 amino acids. This chain's CDR3 is CASSLDGTGNHEQLF. CDR3 in DNA: TGTGCCAGCAGCTTAGACGGGACAGGGAATCATGAGCAGTTGTTC.

This clonotype appeared many times. The chain combines TRBV5-1 with TRBJ1-1, with D uncertain. This CDR3 comprises 14 residues. Trimming left V 2 bases short and J 1 base short, with 9 bases between. The germline V gene encodes CDR1 SGHRS and CDR2 YFSETQ. The CDR3 sequence is CASSFTVTNTEAFF. The CDR3 region has the DNA TGCGCCAGCAGCTTCACGGTAACGAACACTGAAGCTTTCTTT.

This clonotype has a single count. The chain recombines TRBV6-1 with TRBJ1-5; D gene uncertain. CDR1 is MNHNS and CDR2 is SASEGT in the germline V gene. V was cut by 0 bases and J by 9 bases, with 3 bases left in between. This CDR3 has 11 residues. The CDR3 loop is CASSEAWPQHF. Written as DNA, the CDR3 is TGTGCCAGCAGTGAAGCTTGGCCCCAGCATTTT.

The rearrangement uses TRBV4-3 and TRBJ2-5; tentatively, D is TRBD2 (5 bases). V was clipped by 1 base and J by 0 bases, with 9 bases between them. Germline CDR1 and CDR2: LGHNA and YSLEER. The CDR3 is made up of 15 amino acids. The CDR3 protein is CASSQGLQNQETQYF. The CDR3 nucleotides are TGCGCCAGCAGCCAAGGACTACAGAACCAAGAGACCCAGTACTTC.

This clonotype showed up just a few times. The rearrangement links TRBV4-1 to TRBJ2-3; 9 nucleotides line up with TRBD1. The J segment lost 5 bases and the V segment lost 4 bases, leaving 10 bases of the junction unmatched. The CDR3 runs to 16 residues. From germline, CDR1 is MGHRA and CDR2 YSYEKL. CDR3 residues: CASSREGQGIGDTQYF. Here the CDR3 DNA reads TGCGCCAGCAGCCGTGAAGGACAGGGGATTGGAGATACGCAGTATTTT.

The sample holds a few counts of this clonotype. CDR3 sequence (DNA): TGTGCCAGCAGCTTAATGGCAGCTAGCACAGATACGCAGTATTTT. This codes for CASSLMAASTDTQYF. The chain has TRBV7-3 and TRBJ2-3; D gene uncertain. V dropped 1 base and J dropped 0 bases, with 8 bases sitting between them. Germline V lookup: CDR1 SGHTA, CDR2 FQGTGA. This CDR3 spans 15 amino acids.

This clonotype was recorded many times. J is TRBJ2-7 and V is TRBV28; D assignment may be TRBD1 or TRBD2 (5 bases each). The germline CDR1 and CDR2 sequences are MDHEN and SYDVKM. Trimming shortened V by 10 bases and J by 3 bases, and 22 bases separated the two germline ends. The CDR3 totals 15 residues. The CDR3 region has the DNA TGTGCCACCTCCGGGGCGGCTGATAGAGACTACGAGCAGTACTTC. It codes for CATSGAADRDYEQYF.

The chain joins TRBV11-2 to TRBJ2-7; the match to TRBD2 covers 11 bases. CDR1 is SGHAT and CDR2 is FQNNGV in the germline V gene. This CDR3 contains 17 residues. The V segment lost 1 base and the J segment 3 bases; nucleotides outside the gene matches: 8. The CDR3 region is CASSLAGELAGVYEQYF. The CDR3 DNA reads TGTGCCAGCAGCTTAGCGGGGGAACTAGCGGGAGTCTACGAGCAGTACTTC.

This clonotype was counted ten times or more. This chain connects TRBV27 to TRBJ1-1; possibly TRBD1 for D (6 bases). V lost 7 bases to trimming and J lost 2 bases, with 14 bases between them. The CDR3 consists of 14 residues. CDR1 is MNHEY and CDR2 is SMNVEV in the germline V gene (reference sequence). Here the CDR3 DNA reads TGTGCCAGCACCGACAACAGGGATAACACTGAAGCTTTCTTT. Its translation is CASTDNRDNTEAFF.

This clonotype has ten or more counts. The V gene is TRBV3-1, the J gene TRBJ1-1; 7 bases fit TRBD1. After removal of 6 bases from V and 3 bases from J, the junction contained 7 bases not matched to a gene. The germline gives CDR1 LGHDT, CDR2 YNNKEL (reference sequence). The CDR3 spans 14 residues. The CDR3 reads CASSLSGGDTEAFF. The DNA for the CDR3 is TGTGCCAGCAGTCTCTCAGGGGGAGACACTGAAGCTTTCTTT.

V usage is TRBV29-1 and J usage is TRBJ1-4, with D tentatively TRBD1 (6 bases). This CDR3 comprises 13 residues. Per the germline V gene, CDR1 is SQVTM and CDR2 is ANQGSEA. V lost 5 bases to trimming and J lost 7 bases, with 14 bases between them. The CDR3 DNA is TGCAGCGTTTCCAGGGGTTTCGGTGAAAAACTGTTTTTT. This gives the protein CSVSRGFGEKLFF. Using reference TRBV29-1 and TRBJ1-4 for the parts outside the CDR3, the full variable domain is SAVISQKPSRDICQRGTSLTIQCQVDSQVTMMFWYRQQPGQSLTLIATANQGSEATYESGFVIDKFPISRPNLTFSTLTVSNMSPEDSSIYLCSVSRGFGEKLFFGSGTQLSVL.

V gene TRBV9 combines with J gene TRBJ2-5; weak D call: TRBD2 (6 bases). The germline V gene encodes CDR1 SGDLS and CDR2 YYNGEE. The CDR3 has 14 amino acids. The ends were cut back, 0 bases at V and 2 bases at J, with 8 bases in the middle. The CDR3 DNA reads TGTGCCAGCAGCGTAGGGGACTGGCAAGAGACCCAGTACTTC. Translating it yields CASSVGDWQETQYF.

This clonotype was recorded at least ten times. V is TRBV28 and J is TRBJ1-2, with D unresolved. Trimming removed 6 bases from V and 1 base from J, with 15 bases in between. CDR1 and CDR2 (germline): MDHEN, SYDVKM. The CDR3 extends over 15 amino acids. CDR3 sequence reads: CASRTPWTVNYGYTF. CDR3 DNA sequence: TGTGCCAGCAGAACCCCTTGGACGGTTAACTATGGCTACACCTTC.

V usage is TRBV4-3 and J usage is TRBJ2-7, with D hard to call. The CDR3 totals 13 residues. Deletions cut 0 bases from V and 9 bases from J, with 12 bases between. CDR1 is LGHNA, CDR2 YSLEER, per germline. The CDR3 nucleotides are TGCGCCAGCAGCCAAGAATCTTGGGCTGTGCAGTACTTC. Translated, it gives CASSQESWAVQYF.

This clonotype appeared many times. The chain uses TRBV7-2 and TRBJ2-3, with 9 bases that match TRBD2. With V trimmed by 6 bases and J by 5 bases, 15 bases remained unmatched. Germline CDR1 and CDR2: SGHTA and FQGNSA. The CDR3 runs to 17 residues. The DNA of the CDR3 is TGTGCCAGCAGTTTTAATCCTAGCGGGACGATCCTAGATACGCAGTATTTT. Translation gives CASSFNPSGTILDTQYF.

The chain couples TRBV19 to TRBJ2-3; the D is unclear. The V gene's germline CDR1 is LNHDA and CDR2 SQIVND (reference sequence). Trimming stripped 3 bases from V and 8 bases from J, with 15 bases between. This CDR3 spans 14 amino acids. CDR3 in amino acids: CASSMARALGTQYF. CDR3 DNA: TGTGCCAGTAGTATGGCCCGGGCCCTAGGTACGCAGTATTTT. Complete variable domain (other parts from reference TRBV19 and TRBJ2-3): DGGITQSPKYLFRKEGQNVTLSCEQNLNHDAMYWYRQDPGQGLRLIYYSQIVNDFQKGDIAEGYSVSREKKESFPLTVTSAQKNPTAFYLCASSMARALGTQYFGPGTRLTVL.

In its sample, this clonotype was seen many times. The chain carries TRBV7-2 and TRBJ2-7; perhaps D is TRBD1 or TRBD2 (5 bases each). Germline CDR1 and CDR2: SGHTA and FQGNSA. The V end lost 0 bases, the J end lost 2 bases, and 11 bases lay between the germline ends. There are 15 residues in the CDR3. DNA for the CDR3: TGTGCCAGCAGCTTAGCGGGGCGGGCAGCCTACGAGCAGTACTTC. Translation: CASSLAGRAAYEQYF.

This clonotype was picked up many times. The genes are TRBV7-2 and TRBJ2-5; D perhaps matches TRBD1 (6 bases). The length of the CDR3 is 14 residues. In germline, CDR1 is SGHTA, CDR2 FQGNSA. Deletions cut 7 bases from V and 2 bases from J, with 14 bases between. CDR3 amino acids: CASTRMGAQETQYF. The CDR3 DNA reads as TGTGCCAGCACGCGGATGGGGGCACAAGAGACCCAGTACTTC.

The sample holds many counts of this clonotype. The CDR3 DNA follows: TGTGCCAGCAGCTCCCGGGCAGGGGGTGGGTACGAGCAGTACTTC. Translating it yields CASSSRAGGGYEQYF. The rearrangement joins TRBV7-2 to TRBJ2-7; the match to TRBD1 covers 7 bases. J lost 4 bases, V lost 4 bases, and 10 bases had no gene match. Germline V gene sequence: CDR1 SGHTA, CDR2 FQGNSA. The CDR3 sequence is 15 residues long.

Many counts were recorded for this clonotype. The junction shows a germline mismatch at one end, possibly a read error. The chain links TRBV5-1 to TRBJ1-2; D remains ambiguous. CDR3 size: 12 residues. CDR1 is SGHRS and CDR2 is YFSETQ in the germline V gene. The CDR3 loop is CASSLDGSGYTF. CDR3 DNA: TGTGCCAGCAGCTTGGACGGGTCAGGCTACACCTTC.

Ten or more counts support this clonotype. The rearrangement uses TRBV19 and TRBJ2-3; 9 bases agree with TRBD1. The tail of the sequence fits TRBJ2-5 better, so the J call may be wrong. CDR3 length equals 14 residues. Germline-derived CDR1 and CDR2 are LNHDA and SQIVND (reference sequence). The CDR3 bases are TGTGCCAGTAGTATCGGGACAGGGAGAGAGACCCAGTACTTC. This gives the protein CASSIGTGRETQYF.

The chain carries TRBV4-1 and TRBJ2-5; 10 bases align to TRBD1. The CDR3 runs to 16 residues. Germline-derived CDR1 and CDR2 are MGHRA and YSYEKL. V was pared by 3 bases and J by 5 bases, with 9 bases of the junction left unmatched. The CDR3 is CASSQSGQGVFETQYF. The DNA of the CDR3 is TGCGCCAGCAGCCAGAGTGGACAGGGGGTGTTTGAGACCCAGTACTTC.

This clonotype was observed many times. The chain couples TRBV6-2 or TRBV6-3 to TRBJ2-2; D perhaps matches TRBD2 (6 bases). This CDR3 contains 14 residues. Trimming took off 6 bases at V and 4 bases at J, with 12 bases between the two ends. Germline V lookup: CDR1 MNHEY, CDR2 SVGEGT. This chain's CDR3 is CASRAGGTTGELFF. CDR3 nucleotide sequence: TGTGCCAGCAGGGCCGGCGGGACCACCGGGGAGCTGTTTTTT.

This clonotype was seen ten or more times. The chain is built from TRBV6-2 or TRBV6-3 and TRBJ1-5, with no clear D. V was clipped by 2 bases and J by 7 bases, with 9 bases between them. From germline, CDR1 is MNHEY and CDR2 SVGEGT. This CDR3 region has 13 residues. The DNA of the CDR3 is TGTGCCAGCAGTTACAACGAGCTACAGCCCCAGCATTTT. Its protein product is CASSYNELQPQHF.

This clonotype was recorded only once. The chain has TRBV7-6 and TRBJ2-5; D is unclear. Germline CDR1 SGHVS, CDR2 FNYEAQ. Trimming shortened V by 3 bases and J by 9 bases, and 20 bases separated the two germline ends. The CDR3 extends over 15 amino acids. CDR3 sequence reads: CASSLNPNKRWAQYF. DNA of the CDR3: TGTGCCAGCAGCTTGAATCCGAATAAGAGATGGGCCCAGTACTTC.

This clonotype occurred many times. This chain joins TRBV5-1 and TRBJ2-7; unclear D gene. Trimming took off 6 bases at V and 4 bases at J, with 14 bases between the two ends. Per germline, CDR1 SGHRS and CDR2 YFSETQ. The CDR3 contains 13 residues. The CDR3 is CASTFGIGYEQYF. The CDR3 nucleotides are TGCGCCAGCACTTTTGGGATTGGTTACGAGCAGTACTTC.

The chain joins TRBV7-9 to TRBJ2-3, with no clear D. Germline CDR1 and CDR2: SEHNR and FQNEAQ (reference sequence). V was trimmed by 5 bases and J by 4 bases, leaving 13 bases between them. The CDR3 contains 14 residues. The CDR3 coding sequence is TGTGCCAGCAGCCTAACGGACGCCCCAGATACGCAGTATTTT. It encodes CASSLTDAPDTQYF.